This TCR beta chain was captured in a study of shared clonotypes between healthy human individuals. Clones were sequenced by immunoSEQ multiplex PCR, and TCRdb holds only the in-frame ones, with some missing. This sample has around 1.5 million clones; nearly 99% occur once, and the top ten carry less than 0.55%. Germline CDR1 LNHDA, CDR2 SQIVND (reference sequence). The CDR3 totals 14 residues. V was pared by 7 bases and J by 3 bases, with 14 bases between. This rearrangement joins TRBV19 to TRBJ2-3, with a weak D call TRBD2 (6 bases). The clonotype comes from a man aged 25-45 years in good health. The specimen was naive CD4+ T cells sorted from blood. Subset reported: CD45RA+ positively selected. The DNA for the CDR3 is TGTGCCAGTAATGATGAGGGAGGAACAGATACGCAGTATTTT. It specifies CASNDEGGTDTQYF. Full variable domain (rest looked up from reference TRBV19 and TRBJ2-3): DGGITQSPKYLFRKEGQNVTLSCEQNLNHDAMYWYRQDPGQGLRLIYYSQIVNDFQKGDIAEGYSVSREKKESFPLTVTSAQKNPTAFYLCASNDEGGTDTQYFGPGTRLTVL.